This TCR beta chain is drawn from a study of cytomegalovirus exposure and HLA in healthy donors. Overall study context: When 350 to 500 donors were genotyped, 81% of them were found to fall in the Caucasian-associated ancestry cluster.

The study, taken as a whole, reports: Later on, an analysis found that several of the most significant clusters appeared to be linked to common viral pathogens, which included parvovirus B19.

In the PCR, 60 Vbeta and 13 Jbeta primers were used. Only in-frame clones appear in the TCRdb table, and some are missing; sequencing was by immunoSEQ multiplex PCR. In the table there are 150,000 to 190,000 clones, roughly 80% of which are singletons. To note about this clone: Its antigen is as yet unknown.

This CDR3 is 14 amino acids long. Germline V gives CDR1 SGHRS, CDR2 YFSETQ. Losses at the gene ends were 4 bases for V and 3 bases for J; bases not matched to a gene: 4. The sample consisted of PBMCs. The source is a woman in her fifties or sixties in good health and CMV-seropositive. V and J are TRBV5-1 and TRBJ2-3; TRBD1 agrees at 8 bases. The CDR3 spells CASSPGQGTDTQYF. CDR3 sequence (DNA): TGCGCCAGCAGCCCCGGACAGGGAACAGATACGCAGTATTTT.